This T cell receptor beta chain was sequenced for a study of low-dose radiotherapy and immunotherapy resistance in tumors. TRAV- and TRBV-specific primers, spanning alpha and beta chains, primed first-strand cDNA. The authors ran around 20 PCR cycles to amplify TCRs with a constant-region primer and V-primer adapter. Isolated mRNA underwent amplification via in vitro transcription. TCRdb recomputed calls from the reads with MiXCR, one row per CDR3 protein. Here the sample spans about 100,000 distinct CDR3 sequences, more than 20% being singletons. Time point defined: after trial treatment. The treatment denotes: LDRT plus nivolumab, ipilimumab, low-dose cyclophosphamide and aspirin (RACIN trial). This clonotype was seen ten or more times. The starting material was PBMCs, obtained after low-dose radiotherapy plus immunotherapy. This clonotype was sampled from a male donor with prostate cancer.

CDR3 nucleotides: TGTGCCACCAGCAGAGAAGGTCCCGGGACAGGGGGCTTCGGCAAAAACATTCAGTACTTC. As protein: CATSREGPGTGGFGKNIQYF. V usage is TRBV15 and J usage is TRBJ2-4, with TRBD1 matching 12 bases. V was clipped by 0 bases and J by 3 bases; unmatched bases: 12. The CDR3 runs 20 residues. The germline V gene has CDR1 LNHNV and CDR2 YYDKDF (reference sequence).